Following are 27 T cell receptor beta chains from one sample sequenced in a study of persistence of HIV-infected CD4 T cells. Cells were stimulated with CMV-infected fibroblast lysates at approximately 10 ug/mL. CD4+ T cells upregulating both CD40 ligand and CD69 were sorted as responding cells. The immunoSEQ assay was version 4, run in survey mode. Clones were sequenced by immunoSEQ multiplex PCR, and TCRdb holds only the in-frame ones, with some missing. The table shows about 20,000 clones, with approximately 78% occurring only once. No antigen has been identified for these receptors. The sequencing here drew on CD4+ T cells sorted from PBMCs after roughly 18-hour stimulation, taken from a patient who received antiretroviral therapy. The receptors derive from an adult man with HIV who was CMV-seropositive.

The gene calls are TRBV6-5 and TRBJ1-2, with 7 bases that match TRBD1. This CDR3 comprises 13 residues. J gave up 8 bases and V 6 bases, and 9 bases lay outside the gene matches. Germline V lookup: CDR1 MNHEY, CDR2 SVGAGI. CDR3 residues: CASRQGGVGGYTF. CDR3 DNA sequence: TGTGCCAGCAGGCAGGGGGGCGTGGGGGGCTACACCTTC.

The chain links TRBV10-3 to TRBJ2-7; TRBD1 agrees at 9 bases. V shed 8 bases, J shed 0 bases, and the junction held 2 bases outside the gene matches. The germline CDR1 and CDR2 sequences are ENHRY and SYGVKD. The CDR3 consists of 13 residues. The CDR3, as DNA: TGTGCCATCGGGACAGGGCCCTCCTACGAGCAGTACTTC. Translating gives CAIGTGPSYEQYF.

The chain recombines TRBV19 with TRBJ1-5; no clear D. The V end was cut by 5 bases, the J end by 7 bases, with 12 bases between. The CDR3 contains 13 residues. The germline gives CDR1 LNHDA, CDR2 SQIVND (reference sequence). CDR3 region: CASSFSTMQPQHF. The DNA for the CDR3 is TGTGCCAGTAGTTTTTCCACGATGCAGCCCCAGCATTTT. The full variable domain, completed using reference TRBV19 and TRBJ1-5, is DGGITQSPKYLFRKEGQNVTLSCEQNLNHDAMYWYRQDPGQGLRLIYYSQIVNDFQKGDIAEGYSVSREKKESFPLTVTSAQKNPTAFYLCASSFSTMQPQHFGDGTRLSIL.

This clone came up a few times. At the DNA level, this CDR3 is encoded by other sequences in the same sample as well. The chain uses TRBV5-1 and TRBJ1-1; D is undetermined. Germline CDR1 SGHRS, CDR2 YFSETQ. Trimming left V 0 bases short and J 2 bases short, with 5 bases between. The CDR3 is 13 amino acids. CDR3 amino acids: CASSLEVNTEAFF. As DNA, the CDR3 is TGCGCCAGCAGCTTGGAAGTCAACACTGAAGCTTTCTTT.

This chain uses TRBV7-9 with TRBJ2-6; D not certain. This CDR3 is 15 amino acids long. The V gene lost 5 bases and the J gene lost 0 bases, with 8 bases spanning the gap. Germline CDR1 is SEHNR and CDR2 is FQNEAQ (reference sequence). The DNA of the CDR3 is TGTGCCAGCAGCCCCCAGTCCTCTGGGGCCAACGTCCTGACTTTC. The encoded protein is CASSPQSSGANVLTF.

This clone showed up just a few times. This chain links TRBV5-6 with TRBJ2-1; D is unclear. V lost 2 bases and J 5 bases, leaving 8 bases between the germline ends. This CDR3 spans 13 amino acids. The V gene's germline CDR1 is SGHDT and CDR2 YYEEEE. The CDR3: CASSFRPNNEQFF. The CDR3, as DNA: TGTGCCAGCAGCTTTCGACCTAACAATGAGCAGTTCTTC.

The chain joins TRBV18 to TRBJ2-1, with TRBD2 as a possible D gene (6 bases). Per germline, CDR1 KGHSH and CDR2 LQKENI. V was cut by 3 bases and J by 3 bases, with 6 bases left in between. The CDR3 runs to 13 residues. The CDR3 here is CASSPTSYNEQFF. The CDR3 DNA follows: TGTGCCAGCTCACCGACTAGCTACAATGAGCAGTTCTTC.

This clone occurred a few times. The V and J genes are TRBV2 and TRBJ1-6; D uncertain. Trimming removed 4 bases at V and 8 bases at J, with 6 bases between. The CDR3 covers 12 residues. Germline V gene data show CDR1 as SNHLY and CDR2 as FYNNEI. The CDR3 DNA follows: TGTGCCAGCAGTGCCGGGGATTCACCCCTCCACTTT. Its translation: CASSAGDSPLHF.

The chain joins TRBV7-9 to TRBJ1-2; D gene unclear. The V gene's germline CDR1 is SEHNR and CDR2 FQNEAQ (reference sequence). With 0 bases removed from V and 6 bases from J, the gap between germline ends came to 5 bases. The CDR3 runs 12 residues. CDR3 residues: CASSLARDGYTF. CDR3 bases: TGTGCCAGCAGCTTAGCGCGCGATGGCTACACCTTC.

The rearrangement links TRBV6-5 to TRBJ1-1, with a weak D call TRBD1 (5 bases). Per germline, CDR1 MNHEY and CDR2 SVGAGI. Trimming removed 7 bases from V and 3 bases from J, with 12 bases in between. The CDR3 has 13 residues. The CDR3 protein is CASTPGTHTEAFF. CDR3 nucleotides: TGTGCCAGCACCCCGGGGACCCACACTGAAGCTTTCTTT.

This sequence joins TRBV6-5 and TRBJ2-7, with TRBD1 identical over 7 bases. V trimming: 6 bases; J trimming: 1 base; junction bases outside the gene matches: 6. This CDR3 contains 14 residues. Germline assignment: CDR1 MNHEY and CDR2 SVGAGI. The CDR3 bases are TGTGCCAGCAGCGACAGGGTTCCTTCCTACGAGCAGTACTTC. Amino acids: CASSDRVPSYEQYF.

The genes are TRBV6-5 and TRBJ2-1; no definite D call. The CDR3 totals 13 residues. V lost 4 bases and J 5 bases, leaving 9 bases between the germline ends. Germline values: CDR1 MNHEY, CDR2 SVGAGI. The DNA of the CDR3 is TGTGCCAGCAGTTGGTTATTTAACAATGAGCAGTTCTTC. Amino acids: CASSWLFNNEQFF.

The gene calls are TRBV6-5 and TRBJ1-1; no clear D. V was pared by 0 bases and J by 1 base, with 9 bases between. The CDR3 extends over 15 amino acids. Germline CDR1 and CDR2: MNHEY and SVGAGI. CDR3 sequence: CASSYSRQTNTEAFF. The CDR3 DNA reads as TGTGCCAGCAGTTACTCGCGACAAACGAACACTGAAGCTTTCTTT.

Notes on this clone: Other DNA sequences in this sample translate to the same CDR3. The gene calls are TRBV2 and TRBJ1-3, with 7 positions matching TRBD1. This CDR3 comprises 13 residues. Germline CDR1 is SNHLY and CDR2 is FYNNEI. V lost 5 bases, J lost 4 bases, and 2 bases stayed unmatched. Here the CDR3 DNA reads TGTGCCAGCAGTACAGGGGTCGGAAACACCATATATTTT. It is translated as CASSTGVGNTIYF.

In DNA, the CDR3 is TGTGCCAGCAGCTTGGAAGGCGGTGAAAAACTGTTTTTT. This codes for CASSLEGGEKLFF. The chain has TRBV5-5 and TRBJ1-4; D gene uncertain. Trimming stripped 0 bases from V and 7 bases from J, with 7 bases between. CDR3 length: 13 residues. CDR1 is SGHKS, CDR2 YYEKEE, per germline (reference sequence).

The CDR3 DNA follows: TGTGCCAGCATCCCAAGACGGGGGACTGAGCAGTTCTTC. Protein sequence: CASIPRRGTEQFF. The chain has TRBV6-5 and TRBJ2-1, with D maybe TRBD2 (6 bases). The germline CDR1 and CDR2 sequences are MNHEY and SVGAGI. Trimming shortened V by 7 bases and J by 9 bases, and 16 bases separated the two germline ends. The CDR3 is 13 residues long.

In this sample, this clone turned up a few times. V is TRBV7-8 and J is TRBJ1-1; 7 bases line up with TRBD1. The CDR3 runs 14 residues. Germline CDR1 is SGHVS and CDR2 is FQNEAQ. V lost 5 bases to trimming and J lost 5 bases; unmatched junction nucleotides: 8. This CDR3 is CASSQGQLTTEAFF. CDR3 coding DNA: TGTGCCAGCAGCCAGGGACAGCTTACGACTGAAGCTTTCTTT.

The V call is TRBV7-8, the J call TRBJ2-3; no definite D call. The CDR3 runs 15 residues. CDR1 is SGHVS and CDR2 is FQNEAQ in the germline V gene. V was shortened by 2 bases and J by 3 bases, with 12 bases between the two germline ends. The CDR3 protein is CASSLSVRSTDTQYF. CDR3 DNA sequence: TGTGCCAGCAGCTTAAGCGTCAGGTCAACAGATACGCAGTATTTT. Filled out from reference TRBV7-8 and TRBJ2-3, the complete variable domain reads GAGVSQSPRYKVAKRGQDVALRCDPISGHVSLFWYQQALGQGPEFLTYFQNEAQLDKSGLPSDRFFAERPEGSVSTLKIQRTQQEDSAVYLCASSLSVRSTDTQYFGPGTRLTVL.

This clone was detected a few times. The J gene is TRBJ1-5, the V gene TRBV19; 7 nucleotides align to TRBD1. The J segment lost 8 bases and the V segment lost 7 bases, leaving 5 bases of the junction unmatched. The CDR3 runs to 12 residues. CDR1 is LNHDA, CDR2 SQIVND, per germline (reference sequence). CDR3 nucleotides: TGTGCCAGTACCTCGGACAGGAAGCCCCAGCATTTT. Residues: CASTSDRKPQHF. Complete variable domain (other parts from reference TRBV19 and TRBJ1-5): DGGITQSPKYLFRKEGQNVTLSCEQNLNHDAMYWYRQDPGQGLRLIYYSQIVNDFQKGDIAEGYSVSREKKESFPLTVTSAQKNPTAFYLCASTSDRKPQHFGDGTRLSIL.

This clone appeared a single time. The CDR3 loop reads CASSLQGLTGELFF. The CDR3 region has the DNA TGTGCCAGCAGTCTTCAGGGGTTAACCGGGGAGCTGTTTTTT. The chain has TRBV2 and TRBJ2-2; D possibly corresponds to TRBD1 (6 bases). Looked up from germline, CDR1 is SNHLY and CDR2 is FYNNEI. Trimming took 5 bases from V and 5 from J, leaving 12 bases between them. This CDR3 spans 14 amino acids.

V and J are TRBV18 and TRBJ2-7; TRBD1 aligns across 9 bases. V shed 5 bases, J shed 4 bases, and the junction held 6 bases outside the gene matches. The germline CDR1 and CDR2 sequences are KGHSH and LQKENI. This CDR3 contains 14 residues. The CDR3 sequence: CASSRDRDRYEQYF. The CDR3 DNA reads TGTGCCAGCTCAAGGGACAGGGATCGTTACGAGCAGTACTTC.

The V gene is TRBV5-5, the J gene TRBJ2-1; 8 nucleotides line up with TRBD2. Germline-derived CDR1 and CDR2 are SGHKS and YYEKEE (reference sequence). This CDR3 spans 16 amino acids. Trimming took 0 bases from V and 5 from J; bases not matched to a gene: 7. The CDR3 here is CASSLVPAGENNEQFF. CDR3 coding DNA: TGTGCCAGCAGCTTGGTTCCAGCGGGGGAGAACAATGAGCAGTTCTTC. Supplemented by reference TRBV5-5 and TRBJ2-1, the full variable domain reads DAGVTQSPTHLIKTRGQQVTLRCSPISGHKSVSWYQQVLGQGPQFIFQYYEKEERGRGNFPDRFSARQFPNYSSELNVNALLLGDSALYLCASSLVPAGENNEQFFGPGTRLTVL.

This clone was seen once. The rearrangement joins TRBV7-9 to TRBJ2-1; 12 nucleotides line up with TRBD1. The J segment lost 7 bases and the V segment lost 3 bases, leaving 7 bases of the junction unmatched. Per germline, CDR1 SEHNR and CDR2 FQNEAQ (reference sequence). The CDR3 is 16 residues long. The chain's CDR3 is CASSFLGQGARNEQFF. The CDR3 region has the DNA TGTGCCAGCAGCTTTTTGGGACAGGGGGCGAGGAATGAGCAGTTCTTC.

The V call is TRBV19, the J call TRBJ1-5; TRBD1 might be the D (6 bases). V was pared by 1 base and J by 5 bases, with 21 bases between. The CDR3 contains 18 residues. Germline CDR1 and CDR2: LNHDA and SQIVND (reference sequence). The CDR3 sequence is CASSIAPIQGYSYQPQHF. The CDR3, as DNA: TGTGCCAGTAGTATAGCCCCTATACAGGGTTATTCATATCAGCCCCAGCATTTT.

Note on this clone: Other DNA variants within this sample encode the same CDR3. The V and J genes are TRBV24-1 and TRBJ1-5; the match to TRBD1 covers 9 bases. The length of the CDR3 is 15 residues. The junction had 5 bases not matched to a gene; V was cut back by 6 bases and J by 3 bases. CDR1 is KGHDR, CDR2 SFDVKD, per germline. The CDR3 bases are TGTGCCACCAGTCAGGGACAGGGTCTCAATCAGCCCCAGCATTTT. This codes for CATSQGQGLNQPQHF.

The chain recombines TRBV14 with TRBJ1-1; no reliable D call. Trimming left V 4 bases short and J 6 bases short, with 6 bases between. The CDR3 contains 11 residues. Germline values: CDR1 SGHDN, CDR2 FVKESK. The CDR3 DNA is TGTGCCAGCAGCCCGTATGCTGAAGCTTTCTTT. It yields the protein CASSPYAEAFF.

The chain uses TRBV4-2 and TRBJ1-5, with a possible D match to TRBD1 (6 bases). CDR1 and CDR2 (germline): LGHNA, YNFKEQ. The CDR3 extends over 15 amino acids. The V end lost 0 bases, the J end lost 2 bases, and 8 bases lay between the germline ends. The CDR3 reads CASSQEGAGNQPQHF. The CDR3 DNA reads as TGTGCCAGCAGCCAAGAGGGGGCGGGCAATCAGCCCCAGCATTTT.